The present T cell receptor (beta chain) was sequenced within a study of sequential checkpoint blockade in melanoma. About the study: Arm A got nivolumab then ipilimumab; arm B the reverse, 1:1. Both treatment sequences were followed by maintenance nivolumab.

TCRdb keeps only in-frame clones here, not all; method: immunoSEQ multiplex PCR. Of 8,000 or so clones listed, roughly 90% are singletons. Germline V gene lookup returns CDR1 SGHTA and CDR2 FQGNSA. There are 13 residues in the CDR3. Trimming removed 5 bases from V and 4 bases from J, with 11 bases in between. Indicated treatment: randomized to nivolumab then ipilimumab (arm A) or the reverse (arm B). From thawed PBMCs, live CD3+CD8+ cells negative for CD19 and CD56 were sorted. The chain has TRBV7-2 and TRBJ1-2; TRBD1 is a possible D gene (6 bases). The source of this sequence is a human donor with melanoma. The sequencing here drew on CD8+ T cells sorted from blood (inferred from file names), taken from a patient given nivolumab and ipilimumab in sequence. Here the CDR3 DNA reads TGTGCCAGCAGCCGAGGACAGCTCTATGGCTACACCTTC. Amino acids: CASSRGQLYGYTF.